Below are 4 T cell receptor beta chains sequenced from a single sample in a study of T cell responses to AZD1222 COVID-19 vaccine. Clones were read by immunoSEQ multiplex PCR, and TCRdb kept only the in-frame ones, dropping some. The sample carries under 250,000 clones, about 93% recorded once. This sample comprised peripheral blood, obtained on day 0 of MenACWY control vaccination. These receptor sequences come from an adult in good health.

This clone has more than one count but fewer than ten. The sample carries other DNA sequences with the same CDR3. The V call is TRBV3-1 (or the pseudogene TRBV3-2), the J call TRBJ2-7; D gene uncertain. The CDR3 consists of 11 residues. Germline V gene data show CDR1 as LGHDT and CDR2 as YNNKEL (reference sequence). The V gene lost 1 base and the J gene lost 5 bases, with 3 bases spanning the gap. The CDR3: CASSQVNEQYF. In DNA, the CDR3 is TGTGCCAGCAGCCAAGTTAACGAGCAGTACTTC.

This rearrangement joins TRBV5-4 to TRBJ2-1, with D possibly matching TRBD2 (6 bases). The V and J ends lost 0 bases and 10 bases respectively, with 14 bases between them. CDR3 length equals 14 residues. CDR1 and CDR2 from the germline V gene are SGHNT and YYREEE (reference sequence). As DNA, the CDR3 is TGTGCCAGCAGCTTGGAAGGAGGGAGGACAGAGCAGTTCTTC. Translation gives CASSLEGGRTEQFF.

The genes are TRBV3-1 (or the pseudogene TRBV3-2) and TRBJ2-6, with 7 bases fitting TRBD1. The CDR3 runs 18 residues. The germline V gene has CDR1 LGHDT and CDR2 YNNKEL (reference sequence). V dropped 3 bases and J dropped 2; count of bases not matched to a gene: 10. In nucleotides, the CDR3 is TGTGCCAGCAGCCAGTCCGGGACAGTGCTTGCTGGGGCCAACGTCCTGACTTTC. Its translation: CASSQSGTVLAGANVLTF.

The chain is built from TRBV5-1 and TRBJ1-1, with D unresolved. CDR3 length: 12 residues. Germline values: CDR1 SGHRS, CDR2 YFSETQ. V dropped 6 bases and J dropped 4 bases, with 10 bases sitting between them. The CDR3 region is CASNQPGTEAFF. The CDR3 nucleotides read TGCGCCAGCAACCAACCAGGCACTGAAGCTTTCTTT.